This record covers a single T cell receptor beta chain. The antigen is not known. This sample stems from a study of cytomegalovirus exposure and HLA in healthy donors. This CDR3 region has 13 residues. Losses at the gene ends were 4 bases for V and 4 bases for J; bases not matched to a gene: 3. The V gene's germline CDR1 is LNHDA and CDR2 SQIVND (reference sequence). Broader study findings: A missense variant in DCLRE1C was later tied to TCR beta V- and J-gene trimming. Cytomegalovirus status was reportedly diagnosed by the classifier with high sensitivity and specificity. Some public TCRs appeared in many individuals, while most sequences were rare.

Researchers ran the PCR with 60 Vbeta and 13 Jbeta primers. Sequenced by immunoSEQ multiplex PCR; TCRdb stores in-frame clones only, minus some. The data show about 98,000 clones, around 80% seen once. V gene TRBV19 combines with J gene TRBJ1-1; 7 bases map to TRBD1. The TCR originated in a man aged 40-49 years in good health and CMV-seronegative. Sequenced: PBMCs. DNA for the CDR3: TGTGCCAGTAGTACGACAGGGTCCACTGAAGCTTTCTTT. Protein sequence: CASSTTGSTEAFF.